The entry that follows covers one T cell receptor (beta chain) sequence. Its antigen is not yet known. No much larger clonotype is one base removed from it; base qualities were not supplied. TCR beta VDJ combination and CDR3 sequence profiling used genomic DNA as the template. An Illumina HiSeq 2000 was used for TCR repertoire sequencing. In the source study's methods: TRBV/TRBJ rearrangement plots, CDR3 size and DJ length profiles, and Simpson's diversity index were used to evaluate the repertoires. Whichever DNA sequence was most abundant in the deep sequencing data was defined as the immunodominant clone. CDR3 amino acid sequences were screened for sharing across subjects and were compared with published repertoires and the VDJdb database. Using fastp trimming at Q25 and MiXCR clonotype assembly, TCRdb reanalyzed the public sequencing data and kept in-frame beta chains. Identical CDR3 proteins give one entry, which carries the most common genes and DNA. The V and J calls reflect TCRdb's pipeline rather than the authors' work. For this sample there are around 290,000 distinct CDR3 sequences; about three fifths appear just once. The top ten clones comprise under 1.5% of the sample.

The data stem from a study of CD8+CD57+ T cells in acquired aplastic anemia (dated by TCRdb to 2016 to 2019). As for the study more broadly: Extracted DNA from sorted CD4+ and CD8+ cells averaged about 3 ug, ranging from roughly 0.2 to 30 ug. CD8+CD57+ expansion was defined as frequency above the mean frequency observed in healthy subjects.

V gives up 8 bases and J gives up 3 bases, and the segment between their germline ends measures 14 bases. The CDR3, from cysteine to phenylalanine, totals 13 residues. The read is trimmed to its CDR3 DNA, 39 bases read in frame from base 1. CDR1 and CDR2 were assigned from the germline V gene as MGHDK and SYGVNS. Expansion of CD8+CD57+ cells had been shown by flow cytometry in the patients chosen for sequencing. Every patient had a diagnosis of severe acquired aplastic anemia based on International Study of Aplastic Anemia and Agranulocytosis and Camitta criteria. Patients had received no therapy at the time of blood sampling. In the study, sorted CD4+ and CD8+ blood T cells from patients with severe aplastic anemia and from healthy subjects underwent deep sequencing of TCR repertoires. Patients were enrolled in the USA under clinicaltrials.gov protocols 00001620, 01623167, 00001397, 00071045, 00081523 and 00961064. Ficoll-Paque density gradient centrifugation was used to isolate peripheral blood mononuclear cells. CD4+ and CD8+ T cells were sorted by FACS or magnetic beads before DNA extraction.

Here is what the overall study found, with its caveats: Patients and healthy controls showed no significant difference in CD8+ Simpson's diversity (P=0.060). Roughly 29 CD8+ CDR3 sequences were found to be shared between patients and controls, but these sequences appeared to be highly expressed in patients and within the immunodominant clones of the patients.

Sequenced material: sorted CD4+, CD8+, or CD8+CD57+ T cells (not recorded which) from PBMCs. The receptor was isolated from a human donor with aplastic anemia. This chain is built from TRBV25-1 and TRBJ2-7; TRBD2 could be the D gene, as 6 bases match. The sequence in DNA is TGTGCCAGCGGCCGGGACTTAGGCTACGAGCAGTACTTC. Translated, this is CASGRDLGYEQYF.